This T cell receptor (beta chain) was sequenced for a study of response to subunit inactivated influenza vaccine. Germline values: CDR1 SGHRS, CDR2 YFSETQ. Trimming at V came to 0 bases and at J to 2 bases, leaving 4 bases not matched to a gene. The CDR3 covers 16 residues. Overall study findings and caveats: The authors proposed limited new T cell recruitment per seasonal influenza vaccination.

At least ten counts were recorded for this clonotype. What it recognizes is unknown. MiXCR, run by TCRdb on the RT-PCR reads, gives a single entry per CDR3 protein. The repertoire holds around 470,000 distinct CDR3 sequences, roughly 7.9% seen once, with over 10% in the top ten. This chain joins TRBV5-1 and TRBJ2-2, with 7 bases aligning to TRBD2. The starting material was PBMCs from blood, obtained roughly 24 months after vaccination. The receptor comes from a man aged 45 to 70 who received an inactivated influenza vaccine. CDR3 sequence reads: CASSLAGGGNTGELFF. CDR3 in DNA: TGCGCCAGCAGCTTGGCCGGCGGGGGAAACACCGGGGAGCTGTTTTTT.